One T cell receptor (beta chain) is described in this entry. Per the original methods: Amplification of reference gene primers provided the estimated nucleated cell counts. The repertoire was sequenced with immunoSEQ multiplex PCR; TCRdb's copy has only in-frame clones and lacks some. The V and J calls and clone size are taken from that table; D and trimming were inferred from the DNA. The sample carries approximately 300,000 clones, about nine tenths recorded once. Self-reported history from a screening survey and questionnaire set each donor's cohort. The sample comes from a study of blood T cell repertoires in COVID-19. On the study more broadly: Samples taken during acute and convalescent COVID-19 were collected in the United States, Italy and Spain. T cells, B-cell-depleted T cells, or PBMCs provided the cDNA or gDNA that served as material.

V was clipped by 4 bases and J by 2 bases, with 14 bases between them. The CDR3 sequence is 16 residues long. Germline values: CDR1 SEHNR, CDR2 FQNEAQ (reference sequence). The genes are TRBV7-9 and TRBJ1-4, with D tentatively TRBD1 (5 bases). Sequencing used PBMCs or T cells enriched from blood (not recorded which). The clonotype comes from a man aged 60 to 69 who had recovered from COVID-19. CDR3 bases: TGTGCCAGCAGCTCCCTGAAGGGGTCCACTAATGAAAAACTGTTTTTT. This gives the protein CASSSLKGSTNEKLFF.